This paragraph covers one TCR beta chain sequence. V lost 2 bases and J 2 bases, leaving 12 bases between the germline ends. Germline values: CDR1 SGHVS, CDR2 FQNEAQ. This CDR3 is built from 15 residues. TCRdb keeps only in-frame clones here, not all; method: immunoSEQ multiplex PCR. Counted here are 30,000 or so clones, nearly 95% occurring once; the ten biggest clones make up approximately 0.68%. This specimen comes from a study of circulating and synovial CD4+ cells in juvenile arthritis. Samples derive from patients with active juvenile idiopathic arthritis. This sequence joins TRBV7-8 and TRBJ2-5, with D possibly TRBD1 on 5 matching bases. This TCR was sampled from a human donor with juvenile idiopathic arthritis. Sequenced sample: CD4+ T cells from blood. CDR3 DNA: TGTGCCAGCAGCTTAAGGCTCGGACAACAAGAGACCCAGTACTTC. Protein: CASSLRLGQQETQYF. Full variable domain (remainder filled in from reference TRBV7-8 and TRBJ2-5): GAGVSQSPRYKVAKRGQDVALRCDPISGHVSLFWYQQALGQGPEFLTYFQNEAQLDKSGLPSDRFFAERPEGSVSTLKIQRTQQEDSAVYLCASSLRLGQQETQYFGPGTRLLVL.